Below, 29 T cell receptor beta chains from the same sample are listed, as sequenced in a study of blood T cell repertoires in COVID-19. Using immunoSEQ multiplex PCR, the repertoire was profiled, and TCRdb retains in-frame clones only, with some absent. The table includes roughly 70,000 clones, 70% to 90% detected once. The sequencing input was peripheral blood. Source of these receptors: a woman aged 80 or older with active or convalescent COVID-19.

The rearrangement uses TRBV4-3 and TRBJ2-7, with D tentatively TRBD2 (5 bases). V was shortened by 0 bases and J by 5 bases, with 20 bases between the two germline ends. The CDR3 sequence is 17 residues long. Germline CDR1 and CDR2: LGHNA and YSLEER. CDR3 sequence: CASSQDRTGSIVDEQYF. CDR3 sequence (DNA): TGCGCCAGCAGCCAAGACCGGACGGGGAGCATCGTCGACGAGCAGTACTTC.

V and J are TRBV10-3 and TRBJ2-1, with TRBD2 as a possible D gene (6 bases). The length of the CDR3 is 14 residues. V shed 3 bases and J shed 4 bases, with 10 bases lying between them. Looked up from germline, CDR1 is ENHRY and CDR2 is SYGVKD. The CDR3 DNA follows: TGTGCCATCAGTGATGGGGACTCATACAATGAGCAGTTCTTC. The encoded protein is CAISDGDSYNEQFF.

In nucleotides, the CDR3 is TGTGCCAGCAGCCAAGGGGGGAGCGGGAAAGAGACCCAGTACTTC. Protein: CASSQGGSGKETQYF. The gene calls are TRBV14 and TRBJ2-5; 7 nucleotides match TRBD2. The CDR3 is 15 residues long. Looked up from germline, CDR1 is SGHDN and CDR2 is FVKESK. J was trimmed by 3 bases and V by 1 base; bases with no gene match: 5.

The V gene is TRBV30, the J gene TRBJ1-6; tentatively, D is TRBD1 (5 bases). Trimming shortened V by 3 bases and J by 6 bases, and 15 bases separated the two germline ends. This CDR3 has 15 residues. Germline lookup yields CDR1 GTSNPN and CDR2 SVGIG (reference sequence). CDR3 nucleotide sequence: TGTGCCTGGAGCTCAGTCCAGGGACTTAATTCACCCCTCCACTTT. Encoded protein: CAWSSVQGLNSPLHF.

The V call is TRBV11-3, the J call TRBJ2-1; 7 bases fit TRBD2. After removal of 3 bases from V and 4 bases from J, the junction contained 3 bases not matched to a gene. This CDR3 contains 14 residues. Germline lookup yields CDR1 SGHNT and CDR2 YENEEA. The DNA for the CDR3 is TGTGCCAGCAGCTTCGGCGGGGGATACAATGAGCAGTTCTTC. Its translation is CASSFGGGYNEQFF.

The chain joins TRBV7-2 to TRBJ2-1; TRBD2 aligns across 8 bases. Germline CDR1 reads SGHTA; CDR2 reads FQGNSA. This CDR3 has 15 amino acids. The V segment lost 2 bases and the J segment 6 bases; nucleotides outside the gene matches: 6. Written as DNA, the CDR3 is TGTGCCAGCAGCTTAAGAGCGGGAGTTGGCAATGAGCAGTTCTTC. Residues: CASSLRAGVGNEQFF.

CDR3 region: CASSSRLFSYNEQFF. The CDR3 DNA is TGTGCCAGCAGTTCCCGACTCTTCTCCTACAATGAGCAGTTCTTC. V and J are TRBV28 and TRBJ2-1; no firm D call. The CDR3 length is 15 residues. The germline V gene has CDR1 MDHEN and CDR2 SYDVKM. V lost 4 bases, J lost 0 bases, and 10 bases lay in between.

This sequence joins TRBV5-4 and TRBJ2-3; maybe TRBD2 (6 bases). Germline values: CDR1 SGHNT, CDR2 YYREEE (reference sequence). V shed 4 bases and J shed 0 bases, with 21 bases lying between them. The CDR3 covers 18 residues. CDR3 amino acids: CASSRKTSLGTSTDTQYF. In nucleotides, the CDR3 is TGTGCCAGCAGCCGGAAGACTAGTCTGGGAACTAGCACAGATACGCAGTATTTT.

The rearrangement uses TRBV7-2 and TRBJ1-2; TRBD1 aligns across 11 bases. V lost 1 base, J lost 8 bases, and 3 bases stayed unmatched. Germline-derived CDR1 and CDR2 are SGHTA and FQGNSA. This CDR3 comprises 14 residues. CDR3 nucleotide sequence: TGTGCCAGCAGCTTAGTAGGGACAGGGGGAGGCTACACCTTC. The encoded protein is CASSLVGTGGGYTF.

The chain combines TRBV7-7 with TRBJ2-1; D unresolved. V was cut by 5 bases and J by 9 bases, with 17 bases left in between. The CDR3 spans 14 residues. Germline lookup yields CDR1 SSHAT and CDR2 FNYEAQ (reference sequence). The CDR3 DNA follows: TGTGCCAGCAGCCTAGAGACTGCCTCGCGTGAGCAGTTCTTC. Translation: CASSLETASREQFF.

The rearrangement links TRBV9 to TRBJ1-2; D gene ambiguous. The CDR3 loop spans 14 amino acids. Trimming stripped 0 bases from V and 8 bases from J, with 14 bases between. From germline, CDR1 is SGDLS and CDR2 YYNGEE. The CDR3 reads CASSVAGGASGYTF. The CDR3 DNA is TGTGCCAGCAGCGTAGCAGGTGGCGCTTCGGGCTACACCTTC.

V and J are TRBV6-4 and TRBJ2-1; 10 positions agree with TRBD2. The CDR3 is 17 amino acids. The ends lost 6 bases at V and 0 bases at J; junction bases unmatched: 8. Germline lookup yields CDR1 MRHNA and CDR2 SNTAGT. CDR3 region: CASSGTSVLSSYNEQFF. CDR3 DNA: TGTGCCAGCAGCGGGACTAGCGTCCTGAGCTCCTACAATGAGCAGTTCTTC.

The V call is TRBV5-1, the J call TRBJ2-5; 8 nucleotides line up with TRBD1. Germline CDR1 and CDR2: SGHRS and YFSETQ. The CDR3 extends over 14 amino acids. V lost 1 base, J lost 4 bases, and 3 bases stayed unmatched. The CDR3 nucleotides are TGCGCCAGCAGCTTGTCACAGGGGGGAGAGACCCAGTACTTC. Its translation is CASSLSQGGETQYF.

The V call is TRBV7-9, the J call TRBJ1-2; D is unresolved. V was pared by 5 bases and J by 4 bases, with 20 bases between. The CDR3 is made up of 16 amino acids. Germline V gene data show CDR1 as SEHNR and CDR2 as FQNEAQ (reference sequence). The CDR3 spells CASSLRIPTVSYGYTF. The CDR3 nucleotides read TGTGCCAGCAGCCTCAGGATACCCACAGTAAGCTATGGCTACACCTTC.

This clone appeared once. This chain connects TRBV2 to TRBJ2-2, with D maybe TRBD1 (6 bases). Per the germline V gene, CDR1 is SNHLY and CDR2 is FYNNEI. This CDR3 has 13 residues. V was trimmed by 8 bases and J by 1 base, leaving 8 bases between them. CDR3 bases: TGTGCCAGCTCAGGGGAGAACACCGGGGAGCTGTTTTTT. Amino acids: CASSGENTGELFF.

The chain couples TRBV5-5 to TRBJ2-3, with 8 bases matching TRBD2. Germline loops: CDR1 SGHKS, CDR2 YYEKEE (reference sequence). Trimming cost V 1 base and J 3 bases; bases outside gene matches: 1. The CDR3 is made up of 14 amino acids. CDR3 nucleotides: TGTGCCAGCAGCTTGTCTAGCGGGACAGATACGCAGTATTTT. It encodes CASSLSSGTDTQYF.

The V and J genes are TRBV9 and TRBJ2-2; TRBD2 matches 14 bases. J was trimmed by 6 bases and V by 4 bases; bases with no gene match: 8. Germline V gene lookup returns CDR1 SGDLS and CDR2 YYNGEE. The CDR3 has 17 residues. CDR3 nucleotide sequence: TGTGCCAGCAGCCTGGCGCCGGGACTAGCGGGAGCCGGGGAGCTGTTTTTT. It yields the protein CASSLAPGLAGAGELFF.

This rearrangement joins TRBV3-1 (or the pseudogene TRBV3-2) to TRBJ1-3; D perhaps matches TRBD1 (5 bases). Trimming cost V 8 bases and J 2 bases, with 16 bases left between them. The CDR3 consists of 15 residues. In germline, CDR1 is LGHDT, CDR2 YNNKEL (reference sequence). The CDR3 region has the DNA TGTGCCAGCGCGGAAAACAGGTGGCCTGGAAACACCATATATTTT. As protein: CASAENRWPGNTIYF.

The CDR3 region has the DNA TGTGCCAGCAGCCATAGCACTAGCGGGAGAGCCGGGGAGCTGTTTTTT. This sequence encodes CASSHSTSGRAGELFF. The rearrangement joins TRBV3-1 (or the pseudogene TRBV3-2) to TRBJ2-2; 11 nucleotides line up with TRBD2. The CDR3 runs 16 residues. Germline V gene lookup returns CDR1 LGHDT and CDR2 YNNKEL (reference sequence). V lost 3 bases to trimming and J lost 6 bases; unmatched junction nucleotides: 6.

The V gene is TRBV2, the J gene TRBJ2-2, with 8 nucleotides matching TRBD1. Germline values: CDR1 SNHLY, CDR2 FYNNEI. CDR3 size: 15 residues. Losses at the gene ends were 6 bases for V and 6 bases for J; bases not matched to a gene: 9. Written as DNA, the CDR3 is TGTGCCAGCAGACCCTCGGGACAGGTAGCCGGGGAGCTGTTTTTT. Protein sequence: CASRPSGQVAGELFF.

This chain joins TRBV6-6 and TRBJ1-2, with 7 bases matching TRBD1. V shed 6 bases and J 8 bases; nucleotides not matched to a gene: 9. This CDR3 spans 13 amino acids. CDR1 is MNHNY, CDR2 SVGAGI, per germline (reference sequence). The CDR3 coding sequence is TGTGCCAGCAGAATCAACAGGGGAGGCGGCTACACCTTC. This codes for CASRINRGGGYTF.

This clone occurred once. The chain couples TRBV14 to TRBJ1-1, with TRBD1 matching 8 bases. The length of the CDR3 is 15 residues. J lost 6 bases, V lost 2 bases, and 8 bases had no gene match. Germline assignment: CDR1 SGHDN and CDR2 FVKESK. CDR3 loop: CASSQRQGRGAEAFF. DNA for the CDR3: TGTGCCAGCAGCCAAAGACAGGGGAGAGGCGCTGAAGCTTTCTTT.

The chain carries TRBV6-5 and TRBJ2-3; tentatively, D is TRBD2 (6 bases). The V and J ends lost 0 bases and 0 bases respectively, with 7 bases between them. This CDR3 is 15 amino acids long. Germline CDR1 is MNHEY and CDR2 is SVGAGI. CDR3 in DNA: TGTGCCAGCAGTTACTCAGGGACTAGCACAGATACGCAGTATTTT. Amino acids: CASSYSGTSTDTQYF.

This clone was seen only once. This rearrangement joins TRBV11-2 to TRBJ2-7, with a possible D match to TRBD1 (6 bases). The V gene's germline CDR1 is SGHAT and CDR2 FQNNGV. The CDR3 extends over 15 amino acids. Deletions cut 1 base from V and 4 bases from J, with 14 bases between. The CDR3 nucleotides read TGTGCCAGCAGCTTAGTATCGGGGCAGGGGTACGAGCAGTACTTC. This codes for CASSLVSGQGYEQYF.

The chain links TRBV5-1 to TRBJ2-3; 12 bases agree with TRBD2. Germline V gene lookup returns CDR1 SGHRS and CDR2 YFSETQ. The CDR3 covers 16 residues. With 4 bases clipped from V and 2 bases from J, the junction kept 5 bases outside the gene matches. The CDR3 nucleotides are TGCGCCAGCAGCACTACTAGCGGGGGGTCCACAGATACGCAGTATTTT. This translates into CASSTTSGGSTDTQYF.

The chain has TRBV7-8 and TRBJ2-2; D not certain. Germline V lookup: CDR1 SGHVS, CDR2 FQNEAQ. The CDR3 is 12 amino acids. With 1 base removed from V and 6 bases from J, the gap between germline ends came to 3 bases. CDR3 coding DNA: TGTGCCAGCAGCTTAGGGCCCGGGGAGCTGTTTTTT. Its translation is CASSLGPGELFF. Drawing the rest from reference TRBV7-8 and TRBJ2-2, the complete variable domain is GAGVSQSPRYKVAKRGQDVALRCDPISGHVSLFWYQQALGQGPEFLTYFQNEAQLDKSGLPSDRFFAERPEGSVSTLKIQRTQQEDSAVYLCASSLGPGELFFGEGSRLTVL.

A remark on this clone: This CDR3 is also generated by other DNA sequences in the sample. This chain links TRBV5-1 with TRBJ1-4; D may be TRBD1 (5 bases). The V end lost 0 bases, the J end lost 4 bases, and 7 bases lay between the germline ends. Germline values: CDR1 SGHRS, CDR2 YFSETQ. The CDR3 covers 14 residues. The CDR3 spells CASSLGQGNEKLFF. CDR3 nucleotides: TGCGCCAGCAGCTTGGGTCAGGGTAATGAAAAACTGTTTTTT.

This clone has a count of ten or more. The J gene is TRBJ1-5, the V gene TRBV6-1, with 7 nucleotides matching TRBD1. Per germline, CDR1 MNHNS and CDR2 SASEGT. J gave up 0 bases and V 1 base, and 15 bases lay outside the gene matches. There are 20 residues in the CDR3. The CDR3 reads CASSEERQGPAGYSNQPQHF. CDR3 nucleotides: TGTGCCAGCAGTGAAGAACGACAGGGCCCGGCAGGGTATAGCAATCAGCCCCAGCATTTT.

This clone was picked up many times. The sample holds other DNA sequences that translate to the same CDR3. The V call is TRBV28, the J call TRBJ2-3; no definite D call. CDR1 and CDR2 from the germline V gene are MDHEN and SYDVKM. This CDR3 region has 14 residues. The germline V and J ends were trimmed by 3 bases and 1 base, with 8 bases remaining between them. The CDR3 spells CASSFVAGTDTQYF. The CDR3 DNA follows: TGTGCCAGCAGTTTCGTGGCTGGCACAGATACGCAGTATTTT.